Described below is a single TCR beta chain sequence and its context. Antigen specificity is unknown. CDR1 and CDR2 (germline): SGHNT, YENEEA. V lost 0 bases and J lost 4, with 7 bases in between. The CDR3 consists of 13 residues. This entry comes from a study of T cells in narcolepsy. Study at large: Donors had narcolepsy type 1 or type 2, or were healthy controls. Whole-study findings and limits: Autoreactive HCRT-specific and TRIB2-specific clonotypes were marked in same-patient CSF-versus-blood CD4+ comparisons. Reportedly, autoreactive clonotypes were serially detected in patients' blood but not controls'.

Some clones are missing from TCRdb's copy, which holds only in-frame ones; the method was immunoSEQ multiplex PCR. The sample records about 34,000 clones, 75% to 90% being singletons. The specimen sequenced was CD45RA- memory CD4+ T cells from PBMCs. The chain is built from TRBV11-3 and TRBJ2-7, with D possibly TRBD2 on 6 matching bases. The TCR was taken from a human donor with narcolepsy. In DNA, the CDR3 is TGTGCCAGCAGCTTAGACAGCGGGTACGAGCAGTACTTC. Translation: CASSLDSGYEQYF.